This T cell receptor (beta chain) comes out of a study of CD8 T cells in ankylosing spondylitis. This CDR3 is 16 amino acids long. Trimming cost V 1 base and J 6 bases; bases outside gene matches: 9. Germline V gives CDR1 ENHRY, CDR2 SYGVKD. MiXCR, applied by TCRdb to the 5' RACE reads, yields one record per CDR3 protein. The repertoire consists of approximately 150,000 distinct CDR3 sequences, with roughly 31% occurring once and the leading ten covering 6%. Regarding the study as a whole: Significant enrichment of disease-linked clones was reportedly seen in matched ankylosing spondylitis synovial fluid.

As regards this clonotype: Its antigen is currently unknown.

The receptor's source is a male donor with ankylosing spondylitis. This chain links TRBV10-3 with TRBJ1-5; 7 bases map to TRBD1. The source material was synovial fluid, either unsorted or a sorted T cell fraction (not recorded which). The CDR3 DNA follows: TGTGCCATCAGTGAGTTACCAGGGGGTGGAAGTCAGCCCCAGCATTTT. Its protein is CAISELPGGGSQPQHF.